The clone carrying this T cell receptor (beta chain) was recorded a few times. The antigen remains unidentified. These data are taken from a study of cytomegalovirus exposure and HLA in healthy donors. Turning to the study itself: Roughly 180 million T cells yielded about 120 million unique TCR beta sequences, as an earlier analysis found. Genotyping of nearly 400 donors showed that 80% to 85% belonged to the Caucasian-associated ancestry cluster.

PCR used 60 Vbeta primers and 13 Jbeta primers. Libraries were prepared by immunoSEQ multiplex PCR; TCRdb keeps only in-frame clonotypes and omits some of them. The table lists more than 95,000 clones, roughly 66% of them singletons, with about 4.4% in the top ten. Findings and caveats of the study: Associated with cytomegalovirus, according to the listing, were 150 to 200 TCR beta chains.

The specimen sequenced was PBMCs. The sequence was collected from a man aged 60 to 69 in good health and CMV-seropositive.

CDR3 residues: CASSQGGIGQPQHF. The DNA of the CDR3 is TGTGCCAGCAGCCAAGGGGGAATTGGTCAGCCCCAGCATTTT. This chain connects TRBV7-9 to TRBJ1-5, with a possible D match to TRBD1 (6 bases). Germline V CDR1 and CDR2: SEHNR, FQNEAQ (reference sequence). The CDR3 length is 14 residues. Trimming removed 5 bases at V and 6 bases at J, with 14 bases between.